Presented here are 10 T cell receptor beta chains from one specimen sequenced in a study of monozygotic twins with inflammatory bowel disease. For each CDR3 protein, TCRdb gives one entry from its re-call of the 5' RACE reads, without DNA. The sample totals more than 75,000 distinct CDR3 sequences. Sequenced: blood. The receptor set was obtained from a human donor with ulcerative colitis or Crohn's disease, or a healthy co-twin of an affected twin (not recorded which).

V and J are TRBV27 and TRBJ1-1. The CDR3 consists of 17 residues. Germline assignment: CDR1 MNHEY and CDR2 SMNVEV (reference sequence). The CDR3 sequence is CASSPWQAATLNTEAFF.

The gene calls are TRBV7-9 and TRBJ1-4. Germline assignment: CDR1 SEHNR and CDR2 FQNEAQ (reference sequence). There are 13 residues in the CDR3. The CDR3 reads CASSLDGNEKLFF.

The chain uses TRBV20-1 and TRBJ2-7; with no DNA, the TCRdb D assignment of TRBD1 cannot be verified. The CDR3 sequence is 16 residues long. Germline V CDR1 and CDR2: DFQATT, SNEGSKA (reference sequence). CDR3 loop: CSARGYFGDNSYEQYF.

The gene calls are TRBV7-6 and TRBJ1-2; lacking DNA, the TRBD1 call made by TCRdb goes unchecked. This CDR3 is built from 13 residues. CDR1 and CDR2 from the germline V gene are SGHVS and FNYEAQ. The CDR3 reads CASSGFGAQGYTF.

CDR3 sequence reads: CATRAGVNYGYTF. This chain uses TRBV10-3 with TRBJ1-2; the TRBD1 assignment by TCRdb is unverifiable without DNA. The germline gives CDR1 ENHRY, CDR2 SYGVKD. The CDR3 spans 13 residues.

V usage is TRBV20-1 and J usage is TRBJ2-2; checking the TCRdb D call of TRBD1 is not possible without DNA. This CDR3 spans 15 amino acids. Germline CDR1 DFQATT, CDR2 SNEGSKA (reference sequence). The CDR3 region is CSASGPFGGTGELFF.

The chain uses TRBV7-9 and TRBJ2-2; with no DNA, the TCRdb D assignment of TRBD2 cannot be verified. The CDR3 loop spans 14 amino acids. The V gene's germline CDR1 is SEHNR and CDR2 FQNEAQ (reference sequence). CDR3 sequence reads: CASSLALTIGELFF.

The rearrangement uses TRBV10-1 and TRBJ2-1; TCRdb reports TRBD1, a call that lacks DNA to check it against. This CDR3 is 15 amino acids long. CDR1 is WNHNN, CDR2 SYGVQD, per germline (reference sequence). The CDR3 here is CASRKRTGDYNEQFF.

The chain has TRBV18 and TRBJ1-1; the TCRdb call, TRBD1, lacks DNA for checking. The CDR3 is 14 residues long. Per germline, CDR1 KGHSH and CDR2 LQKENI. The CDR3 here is CASSPTLDRTEAFF.

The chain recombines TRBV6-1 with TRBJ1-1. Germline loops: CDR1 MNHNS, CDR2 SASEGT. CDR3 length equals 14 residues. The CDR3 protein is CASSLISPIGEAFF.